This T cell receptor (beta chain) originates from a study of identical twins. Study findings and constraints: The same donors were not followed; conclusions instead depended on cross-sectional statistical analysis. Models came in too low on out-of-frame TCR alpha sharing in monozygotic twins.

V lost 5 bases and J 4 bases, leaving 13 bases between the germline ends. The CDR3 has 15 amino acids. The V gene's germline CDR1 is SGDLS and CDR2 YYNGEE. With template switching, a universal primer site was added, and the cDNA carried unique molecular identifiers. TCRdb called the 5' RACE reads again in MiXCR, with one record for every CDR3 protein. The repertoire has 1.5 million to 2 million distinct CDR3 sequences, about 31% of them found once; the top ten carry approximately 0.29%. Notes on this clonotype: Its target is not known.

The sample comprised cord blood. The clonotype was recovered from a newborn girl in good health. The V and J genes are TRBV9 and TRBJ1-6; a possible D gene is TRBD1 (5 bases). CDR3: CASSPGPMYNSPLHF. Written as DNA, the CDR3 is TGTGCCAGCAGTCCGGGACCTATGTATAATTCACCCCTCCACTTT.